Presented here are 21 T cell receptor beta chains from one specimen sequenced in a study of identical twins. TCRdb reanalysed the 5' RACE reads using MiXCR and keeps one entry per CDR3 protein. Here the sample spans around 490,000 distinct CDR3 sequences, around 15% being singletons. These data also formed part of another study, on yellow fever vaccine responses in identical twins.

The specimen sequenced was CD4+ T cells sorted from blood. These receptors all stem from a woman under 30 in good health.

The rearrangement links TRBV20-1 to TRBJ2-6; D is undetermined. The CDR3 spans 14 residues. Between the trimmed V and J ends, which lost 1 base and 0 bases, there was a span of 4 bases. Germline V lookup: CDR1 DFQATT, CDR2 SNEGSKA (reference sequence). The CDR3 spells CSARVGSGANVLTF. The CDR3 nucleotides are TGCAGTGCTAGAGTGGGCTCTGGGGCCAACGTCCTGACTTTC.

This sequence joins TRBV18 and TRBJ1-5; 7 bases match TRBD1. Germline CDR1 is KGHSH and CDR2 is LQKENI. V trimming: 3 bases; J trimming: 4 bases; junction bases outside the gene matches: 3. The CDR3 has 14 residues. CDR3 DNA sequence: TGTGCCAGCTCACCGACAGGGCTAAATCAGCCCCAGCATTTT. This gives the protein CASSPTGLNQPQHF. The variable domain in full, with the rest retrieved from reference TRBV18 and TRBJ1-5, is NAGVMQNPRHLVRRRGQEARLRCSPMKGHSHVYWYRQLPEEGLKFMVYLQKENIIDESGMPKERFSAEFPKEGPSILRIQQVVRGDSAAYFCASSPTGLNQPQHFGDGTRLSIL.

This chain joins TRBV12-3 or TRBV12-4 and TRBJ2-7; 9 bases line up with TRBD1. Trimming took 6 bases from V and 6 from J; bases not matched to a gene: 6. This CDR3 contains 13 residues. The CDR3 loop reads CASRRTGDGEQYF. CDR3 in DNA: TGTGCCAGCAGGCGGACAGGGGATGGCGAGCAGTACTTC.

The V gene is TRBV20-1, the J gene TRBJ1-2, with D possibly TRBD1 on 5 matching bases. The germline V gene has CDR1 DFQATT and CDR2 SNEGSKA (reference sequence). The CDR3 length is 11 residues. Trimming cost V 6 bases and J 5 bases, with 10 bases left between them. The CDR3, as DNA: TGCAGTGCGGGGCCCGGGTATGGCTACACCTTC. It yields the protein CSAGPGYGYTF.

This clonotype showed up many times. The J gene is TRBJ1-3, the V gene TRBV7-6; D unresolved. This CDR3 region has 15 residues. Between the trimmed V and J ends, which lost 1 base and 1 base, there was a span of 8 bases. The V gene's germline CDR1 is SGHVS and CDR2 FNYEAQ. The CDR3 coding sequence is TGTGCCAGCAGCTTAGGGACTGCTTCTGGAAACACCATATATTTT. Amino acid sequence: CASSLGTASGNTIYF.

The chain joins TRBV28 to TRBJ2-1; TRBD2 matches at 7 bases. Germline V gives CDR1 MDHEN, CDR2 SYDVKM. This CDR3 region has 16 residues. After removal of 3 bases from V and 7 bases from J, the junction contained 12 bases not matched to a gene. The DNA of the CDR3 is TGTGCCAGCAGTTTTATTGGCCTAGCGGAACGAAATGAGCAGTTCTTC. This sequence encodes CASSFIGLAERNEQFF.

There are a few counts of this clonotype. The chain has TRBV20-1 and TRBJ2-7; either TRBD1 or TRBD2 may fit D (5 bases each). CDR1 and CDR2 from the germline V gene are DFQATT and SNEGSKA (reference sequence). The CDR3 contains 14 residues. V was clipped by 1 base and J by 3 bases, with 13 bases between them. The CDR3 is CSARVWGKVYEQYF. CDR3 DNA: TGCAGTGCTAGAGTTTGGGGGAAGGTCTACGAGCAGTACTTC.

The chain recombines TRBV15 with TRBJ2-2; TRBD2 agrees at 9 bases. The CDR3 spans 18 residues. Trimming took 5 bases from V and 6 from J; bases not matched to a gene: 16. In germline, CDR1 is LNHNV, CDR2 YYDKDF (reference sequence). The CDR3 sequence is CATSVRVDSGGPPGELFF. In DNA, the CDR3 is TGTGCCACCAGCGTACGTGTAGATAGCGGGGGCCCCCCCGGGGAGCTGTTTTTT.

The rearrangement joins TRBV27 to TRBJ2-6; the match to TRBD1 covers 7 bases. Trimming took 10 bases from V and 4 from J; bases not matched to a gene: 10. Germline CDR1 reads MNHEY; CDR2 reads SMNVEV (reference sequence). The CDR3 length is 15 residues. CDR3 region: CATRLRGTGANVLTF. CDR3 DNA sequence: TGTGCCACGCGCCTCAGGGGGACGGGGGCCAACGTCCTGACTTTC.

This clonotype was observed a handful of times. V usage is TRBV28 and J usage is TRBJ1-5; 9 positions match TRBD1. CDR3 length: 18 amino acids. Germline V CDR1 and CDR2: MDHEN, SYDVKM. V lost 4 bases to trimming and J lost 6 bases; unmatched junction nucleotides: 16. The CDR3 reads CASSSLGQGKGSSQPQHF. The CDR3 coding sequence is TGTGCCAGCAGTTCATTAGGACAGGGGAAGGGTAGTAGTCAGCCCCAGCATTTT.

The CDR3 region is CASSFFGNTEAFF. CDR3 sequence (DNA): TGTGCCAGCAGTTTCTTTGGGAACACTGAAGCTTTCTTT. The chain uses TRBV12-3 or TRBV12-4 and TRBJ1-1; D uncertain. The V end lost 3 bases, the J end lost 1 base, and 6 bases lay between the germline ends. There are 13 residues in the CDR3.

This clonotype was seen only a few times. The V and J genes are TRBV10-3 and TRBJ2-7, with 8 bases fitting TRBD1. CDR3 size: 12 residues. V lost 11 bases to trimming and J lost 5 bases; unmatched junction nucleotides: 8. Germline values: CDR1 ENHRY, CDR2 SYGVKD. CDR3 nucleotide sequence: TGTGCCTCAGGGGGCTCGGGCCACGAGCAGTACTTC. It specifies CASGGSGHEQYF.

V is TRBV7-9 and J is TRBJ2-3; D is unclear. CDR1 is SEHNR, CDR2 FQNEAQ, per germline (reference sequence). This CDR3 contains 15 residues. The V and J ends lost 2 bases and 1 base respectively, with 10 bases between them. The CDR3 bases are TGTGCCAGCAGCTTACCCCAAGGCCGCACAGATACGCAGTATTTT. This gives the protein CASSLPQGRTDTQYF.

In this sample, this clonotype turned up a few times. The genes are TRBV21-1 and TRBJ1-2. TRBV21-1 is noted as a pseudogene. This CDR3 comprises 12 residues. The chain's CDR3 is CASSKDSYGYTF. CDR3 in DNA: TGTGCCAGCAGCAAAGATAGCTATGGCTACACCTTC.

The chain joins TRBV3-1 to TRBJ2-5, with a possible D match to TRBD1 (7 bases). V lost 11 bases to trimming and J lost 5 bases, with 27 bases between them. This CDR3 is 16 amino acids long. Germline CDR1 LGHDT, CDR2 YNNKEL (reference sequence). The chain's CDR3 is CASTQDATGRFETQYF. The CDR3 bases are TGTGCCTCCACCCAAGATGCGACAGGGAGGTTCGAGACCCAGTACTTC.

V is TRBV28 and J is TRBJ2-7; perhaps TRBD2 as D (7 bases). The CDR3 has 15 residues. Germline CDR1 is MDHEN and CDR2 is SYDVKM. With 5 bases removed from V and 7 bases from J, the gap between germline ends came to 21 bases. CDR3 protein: CASSPPGEWGGEQYV. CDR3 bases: TGTGCCAGCAGTCCGCCAGGGGAATGGGGGGGGGAGCAGTACGTC.

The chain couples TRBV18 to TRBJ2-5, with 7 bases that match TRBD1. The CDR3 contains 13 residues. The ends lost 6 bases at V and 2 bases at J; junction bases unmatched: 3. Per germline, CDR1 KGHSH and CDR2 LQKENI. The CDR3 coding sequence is TGTGCCAGCTCCTGGGACAGTCAAGAGACCCAGTACTTC. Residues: CASSWDSQETQYF. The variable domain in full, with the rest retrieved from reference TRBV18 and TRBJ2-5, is NAGVMQNPRHLVRRRGQEARLRCSPMKGHSHVYWYRQLPEEGLKFMVYLQKENIIDESGMPKERFSAEFPKEGPSILRIQQVVRGDSAAYFCASSWDSQETQYFGPGTRLLVL.

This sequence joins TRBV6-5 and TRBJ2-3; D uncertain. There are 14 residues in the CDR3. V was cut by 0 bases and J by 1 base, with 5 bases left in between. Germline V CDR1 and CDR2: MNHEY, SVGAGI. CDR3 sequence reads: CASSYSIGTDTQYF. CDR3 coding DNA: TGTGCCAGCAGTTACTCGATTGGCACAGATACGCAGTATTTT.

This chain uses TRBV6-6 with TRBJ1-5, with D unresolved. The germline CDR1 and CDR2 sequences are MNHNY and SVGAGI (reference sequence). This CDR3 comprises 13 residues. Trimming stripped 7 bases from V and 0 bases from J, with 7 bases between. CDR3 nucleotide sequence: TGTGCCAGCACGTCTTATAGCAATCAGCCCCAGCATTTT. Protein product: CASTSYSNQPQHF.

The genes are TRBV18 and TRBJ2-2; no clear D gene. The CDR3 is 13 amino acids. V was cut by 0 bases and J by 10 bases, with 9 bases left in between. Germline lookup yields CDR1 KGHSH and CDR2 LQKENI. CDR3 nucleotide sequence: TGTGCCAGCTCACCACCGGGCGGCCTGGAGCTGTTTTTT. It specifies CASSPPGGLELFF.

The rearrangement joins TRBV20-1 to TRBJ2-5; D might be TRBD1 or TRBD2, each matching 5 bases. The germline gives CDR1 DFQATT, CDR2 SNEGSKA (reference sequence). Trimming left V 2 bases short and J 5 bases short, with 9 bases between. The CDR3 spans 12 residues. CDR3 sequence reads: CSARWGSETQYF. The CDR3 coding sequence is TGCAGTGCTAGATGGGGGAGCGAGACCCAGTACTTC.